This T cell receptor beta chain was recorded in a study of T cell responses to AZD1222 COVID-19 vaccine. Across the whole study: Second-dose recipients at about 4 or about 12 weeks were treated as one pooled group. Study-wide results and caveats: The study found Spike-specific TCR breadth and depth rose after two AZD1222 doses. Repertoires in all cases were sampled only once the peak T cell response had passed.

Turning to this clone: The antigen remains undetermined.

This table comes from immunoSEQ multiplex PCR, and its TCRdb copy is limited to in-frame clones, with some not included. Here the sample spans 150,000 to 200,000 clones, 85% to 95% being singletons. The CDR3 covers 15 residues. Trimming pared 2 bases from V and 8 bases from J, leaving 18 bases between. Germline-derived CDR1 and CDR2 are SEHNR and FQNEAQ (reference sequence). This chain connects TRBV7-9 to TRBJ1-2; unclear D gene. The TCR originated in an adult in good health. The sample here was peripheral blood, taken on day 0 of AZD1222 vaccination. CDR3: CASSLKYRQEGGYTF. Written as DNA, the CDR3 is TGTGCCAGCAGCTTAAAATATAGGCAAGAGGGAGGCTACACCTTC.